The rows below give T cell receptor beta chains drawn from one sample of a study of blood T cell repertoires in COVID-19. This table comes from immunoSEQ multiplex PCR, and its TCRdb copy is limited to in-frame clones, with some not included. The table shows tens of thousands of clones, with approximately 86% occurring only once. Sequenced: peripheral blood. These receptors all stem from a human donor in a cohort sampled during active COVID-19. CDR3s include the opening cysteine and the closing phenylalanine or tryptophan.

CDR3aa,j_gene,v_gene
CASSLPLNEKLFF,TRBJ1-4,TRBV7-9
CASSGQNINYGYTF,TRBJ1-2,TRBV2
CATRKQGAQGYTF,TRBJ1-2,TRBV12-3/TRBV12-4
CASSHPGESSYNEQFF,TRBJ2-1,TRBV4-1
CASSPQRVMRQETQYF,TRBJ2-5,TRBV18
CASSAPQRGYTF,TRBJ1-2,TRBV28
CASSFRRGEKLFF,TRBJ1-4,TRBV11-2
CASSPSKGGHSYEQYF,TRBJ2-7,TRBV7-9
CASSFPGTVRYNEQFF,TRBJ2-1,TRBV7-9
CASSLLTASGQGAPGELFF,TRBJ2-2,TRBV5-1
CASSPMAPTGVQYF,TRBJ2-7,TRBV7-8
CASRFTRGLAGGPPYEQYF,TRBJ2-7,TRBV12-1
CASSPLAGTDTQYF,TRBJ2-3,TRBV18
CASSPKPDSYNEQFF,TRBJ2-1,TRBV7-9
CASSQGRAGLTEAFF,TRBJ1-1,TRBV4-1
CASSSRDFNPTGNTIYF,TRBJ1-3,TRBV7-3
CASSQYLVGEQYF,TRBJ2-7,TRBV4-2
CASRQAYRGSYEQYF,TRBJ2-7,TRBV6-5
CASSLFGQGGETQYF,TRBJ2-5,TRBV28
CASLNGQGGNEQFF,TRBJ2-1,TRBV19
CSVAIGGTGYGYTF,TRBJ1-2,TRBV29-1
CASSMTSGRALGTDTQYF,TRBJ2-3,TRBV5-1
CASLHREGALNTEAFF,TRBJ1-1,TRBV21-1
CASSSAARKLFF,TRBJ1-4,TRBV18
CASSEGQGVVSPLHF,TRBJ1-6,TRBV25-1
CASSPPSTDTQYF,TRBJ2-3,TRBV18
CASSYLAAGSETEAFF,TRBJ1-1,TRBV27